What follows is one TCR beta chain and its context. What it recognizes is unknown. Only in-frame clones appear in the TCRdb table, and some are missing; sequencing was by immunoSEQ multiplex PCR. Altogether over 90,000 clones are present, roughly 93% being singletons, with the ten largest covering around 1.2%. V lost 0 bases and J 3 bases, leaving 11 bases between the germline ends. The CDR3 totals 15 residues. CDR1 is SGHDT and CDR2 is YYEEEE in the germline V gene. The entry originates in a study of graft-versus-host responses after intestinal transplantation. The wider study: Every recipient underwent anti-thymocyte globulin induction, then tacrolimus and steroids for roughly three years.

Findings and limits, study-wide: The recipient marrow held GvH clones, and some of them showed up first in ileum or blood. Allografts from individuals with graft-donor T cell macrochimerism displayed high graft-versus-host to host-versus-graft clonal ratios.

The material was unstimulated CD8+ T cells sorted from spleen or lymph node cells, obtained before intestinal transplant. This sequence joins TRBV5-6 and TRBJ2-3; D perhaps matches TRBD1 (6 bases). The source is a human donor who received an intestinal transplant. Written as DNA, the CDR3 is TGTGCCAGCAGCTTGGAATCTAGGGGGACAGATACGCAGTATTTT. Protein sequence: CASSLESRGTDTQYF.